These 28 T cell receptor beta chains came from one sample sequenced in a study of T cell repertoires in cytomegalovirus infection. Via MiXCR, TCRdb re-called the reads, giving one row per CDR3 protein. The sample lists some 920,000 distinct CDR3 sequences; 31% were seen once. What these receptors recognize is not known. The sample consisted of cultured CD8+ T cells from PBMCs, taken from culture after CMV antigen stimulation. Receptors were obtained from a human donor in good health (CMV status not recorded). Some clones in this sample may be carry-over from other donors' samples.

The table lists this clonotype with a few counts. The chain employs TRBV3-1 and TRBJ1-6; D is perhaps TRBD1 (6 bases). CDR3 length: 14 amino acids. The ends were cut back, 0 bases at V and 9 bases at J, with 9 bases in the middle. Germline V gives CDR1 LGHDT, CDR2 YNNKEL (reference sequence). CDR3 nucleotide sequence: TGTGCCAGCAGCCAAGATATGGGGGCTTCACCCCTCCACTTT. It yields the protein CASSQDMGASPLHF.

This clonotype was seen a few times. V gene TRBV6-1 combines with J gene TRBJ2-7; the D is unclear. Germline V CDR1 and CDR2: MNHNS, SASEGT. Trimming stripped 1 base from V and 4 bases from J, with 11 bases between. The CDR3 runs to 14 residues. DNA for the CDR3: TGTGCCAGCAGTGAAGATCCCGGTGCGTACGAGCAGTACGTC. It encodes CASSEDPGAYEQYV.

V and J are TRBV6-1 and TRBJ2-7; 8 positions agree with TRBD1. This CDR3 region has 15 residues. Germline V gene lookup returns CDR1 MNHNS and CDR2 SASEGT. The trim removed 5 bases at V and 1 base at J, leaving 7 bases unmatched. CDR3: CASSFGTGLSYEQYV. The CDR3, as DNA: TGTGCCAGCAGTTTTGGGACAGGCCTTTCCTACGAGCAGTACGTC.

To note about this clonotype: One end of the junction is discordant with germline, which a read error may explain. The rearrangement links TRBV4-1 to TRBJ1-4; unclear D gene. The V gene's germline CDR1 is MGHRA and CDR2 YSYEKL. This CDR3 is 17 amino acids long. The CDR3 DNA is TGTGCCAGCAGCCAAGAGAACAAACTGGGAACTAATGAAAAACTGTTTTTT. This codes for CASSQENKLGTNEKLFF.

The chain is built from TRBV6-1 and TRBJ2-7; no definite D call. From germline, CDR1 is MNHNS and CDR2 SASEGT. The CDR3 is made up of 13 amino acids. V lost 3 bases and J 2 bases, leaving 8 bases between the germline ends. The CDR3 protein is CASSDAQPYEQYF. CDR3 bases: TGTGCCAGCAGTGACGCCCAGCCCTACGAGCAGTACTTC.

The V and J genes are TRBV5-5 and TRBJ2-2, with D perhaps being TRBD1 or TRBD2 (7 bases each). Germline lookup yields CDR1 SGHKS and CDR2 YYEKEE (reference sequence). CDR3 size: 16 residues. V lost 4 bases to trimming and J lost 5 bases, with 18 bases between them. The CDR3 here is CASSIPGGGCTGELFF. CDR3 DNA: TGTGCCAGCAGCATTCCAGGGGGGGGGTGTACCGGGGAGCTGTTTTTT.

V gene TRBV4-1 combines with J gene TRBJ2-7, with D perhaps matching TRBD2 (6 bases). The CDR3 is 15 amino acids. Trimming removed 0 bases from V and 4 bases from J, with 13 bases in between. From germline, CDR1 is MGHRA and CDR2 YSYEKL. The CDR3 DNA follows: TGCGCCAGCAGCCAAGAATGGGGTGGGGGGTACGAGCAGTACGTC. Translation: CASSQEWGGGYEQYV.

This clonotype showed up just once. This rearrangement joins TRBV12-3 or TRBV12-4 to TRBJ1-2; no reliable D call. With 5 bases removed from V and 3 bases from J, the gap between germline ends came to 13 bases. The CDR3 runs 14 residues. The CDR3 coding sequence is TGTGCCAGCAGTGACCTGGGTGGGGACTATGGCTACACCTTC. Its protein is CASSDLGGDYGYTF.

This clonotype has only a few counts. The chain uses TRBV5-4 and TRBJ2-7; D unresolved. This CDR3 region has 14 residues. Trimming took 3 bases from V and 0 from J, leaving 10 bases between them. Germline V gene data show CDR1 as SGHNT and CDR2 as YYREEE (reference sequence). The CDR3 loop reads CASSSTPYSYEQYV. The CDR3 nucleotides read TGTGCCAGCAGCTCTACACCCTACTCCTACGAGCAGTACGTC.

This chain uses TRBV7-8 with TRBJ2-1; D perhaps matches TRBD2 (5 bases). The CDR3 totals 14 residues. The germline V gene has CDR1 SGHVS and CDR2 FQNEAQ. V was cut by 1 base and J by 9 bases, with 13 bases left in between. The CDR3 region has the DNA TGTGCCAGCAGCTTAGTGGTAGATCGGGGTGAGCAGTTCTTC. Residues: CASSLVVDRGEQFF.

The chain couples TRBV14 to TRBJ2-5, with D uncertain. The CDR3 is 14 amino acids. CDR1 and CDR2 from the germline V gene are SGHDN and FVKESK. V lost 0 bases, J lost 5 bases, and 10 bases lay in between. CDR3 amino acids: CASSQDEGRETQYF. The CDR3 DNA is TGTGCCAGCAGCCAAGATGAAGGGCGGGAGACCCAGTACTTC.

The sample holds one count of this clonotype. A clone one base away is much larger, so this may be a read error. This chain uses TRBV7-4 with TRBJ2-2, with D possibly being TRBD1 (5 bases). CDR3 length: 14 amino acids. Germline lookup yields CDR1 SGHVT and CDR2 SQSDAQ. CDR3 residues: CASSLVDNTVELFF. As DNA, the CDR3 is TGTGCCAGCAGCTTAGTGGACAACACCGTGGAGCTGTTTTTT.

There are a few counts of this clonotype. V gene TRBV11-2 combines with J gene TRBJ2-2; TRBD1 might be the D (5 bases). The CDR3 sequence is 11 residues long. Germline CDR1 and CDR2: SGHAT and FQNNGV. V lost 7 bases and J 6 bases, leaving 6 bases between the germline ends. CDR3 nucleotides: TGTGCCAGCAAGACAGCCGGGGAGCTGTTTTTT. It yields the protein CASKTAGELFF.

The genes are TRBV15 and TRBJ2-1, with a weak D call TRBD1 (7 bases). Trimming removed 3 bases from V and 3 bases from J, with 15 bases in between. Germline assignment: CDR1 LNHNV and CDR2 YYDKDF (reference sequence). The CDR3 length is 16 residues. The CDR3 region has the DNA TGTGCCACCAGCAGGGAGGGACAGTTCCTCTACAATGAGCAGTTCTTC. It is translated as CATSREGQFLYNEQFF.

The V call is TRBV12-3 or TRBV12-4, the J call TRBJ1-1, with unresolved D. CDR3 length equals 13 residues. Between the trimmed V and J ends, which lost 7 bases and 4 bases, there was a span of 13 bases. CDR3 in amino acids: CASTLDSGTEAFF. The CDR3 bases are TGTGCCAGCACCCTAGACTCAGGCACTGAAGCTTTCTTT.

There are a few counts of this clonotype. The chain combines TRBV7-9 with TRBJ2-3; 7 positions agree with TRBD2. The junction had 7 bases not matched to a gene; V was cut back by 6 bases and J by 1 base. Per germline, CDR1 SEHNR and CDR2 FQNEAQ (reference sequence). The CDR3 is 15 amino acids. Here the CDR3 DNA reads TGTGCCAGCAGTTCGAGCGGGGACGGCACAGATACGCAGTATTTT. Translated, it gives CASSSSGDGTDTQYF.

The chain recombines TRBV6-6 with TRBJ1-1; TRBD1 agrees at 7 bases. Germline V gene lookup returns CDR1 MNHNY and CDR2 SVGAGI (reference sequence). The length of the CDR3 is 13 residues. The V and J ends lost 7 bases and 4 bases, in that order; junction bases with no gene match: 6. The CDR3 loop is CASKEGAITEAFF. The CDR3 nucleotides are TGTGCCAGCAAGGAGGGGGCGATCACTGAAGCTTTCTTT.

This clonotype was seen more than once but under ten times. This chain links TRBV6-1 with TRBJ1-2; D unclear. Per germline, CDR1 MNHNS and CDR2 SASEGT. There are 15 residues in the CDR3. The germline V and J ends were trimmed by 1 base and 3 bases, with 12 bases remaining between them. The CDR3 nucleotides read TGTGCCAGCAGTGAAGGTATGGAATTGCACTATGGCTACACCTTC. This gives the protein CASSEGMELHYGYTF.

The V call is TRBV7-9, the J call TRBJ2-3, with 8 bases lining up with TRBD2. This CDR3 contains 17 residues. CDR1 is SEHNR and CDR2 is FQNEAQ in the germline V gene (reference sequence). V dropped 6 bases and J dropped 1; count of bases not matched to a gene: 12. The CDR3 DNA follows: TGTGCCAGCAGTCCTCTAGGGGCGGGGGGACGCACAGATACGCAGTATTTT. Its protein product is CASSPLGAGGRTDTQYF.

This sequence joins TRBV12-3 or TRBV12-4 and TRBJ2-5; 10 bases are a match to TRBD2. The J segment lost 7 bases and the V segment lost 7 bases, leaving 9 bases of the junction unmatched. The CDR3 is 14 amino acids. The CDR3 DNA follows: TGTGCCAGCACCCTCCGGGAGCGGGGGGGGACCCAGTACTTC. Protein: CASTLRERGGTQYF.

The sample holds a few counts of this clonotype. The rearrangement joins TRBV6-5 to TRBJ1-1; the D gene is possibly TRBD1 (5 bases). Per the germline V gene, CDR1 is MNHEY and CDR2 is SVGAGI. V lost 0 bases and J 1 base, leaving 6 bases between the germline ends. CDR3 length equals 14 residues. The chain's CDR3 is CASSYSDKNTEAFF. CDR3 nucleotide sequence: TGTGCCAGCAGTTACTCGGACAAGAACACTGAAGCTTTCTTT.

This clonotype was counted a few times. CDR3 in amino acids: CASSPSKISRTDTQYF. The CDR3 bases are TGTGCCAGCAGCCCGTCAAAAATCTCCCGCACAGATACGCAGTATTTT. This chain uses TRBV7-3 with TRBJ2-3; D ambiguous. Germline CDR1 is SGHTA and CDR2 is FQGTGA. V was cut by 5 bases and J by 1 base, with 16 bases left in between. This CDR3 comprises 16 residues.

This clonotype appeared a few times. The chain uses TRBV28 and TRBJ1-5; D is unclear. Trimming removed 4 bases at V and 2 bases at J, with 12 bases between. Germline-derived CDR1 and CDR2 are MDHEN and SYDVKM. The CDR3 runs to 15 residues. This CDR3 is CASSSEGFGNQPQHF. CDR3 sequence (DNA): TGTGCCAGCAGTTCCGAGGGATTCGGCAATCAGCCCCAGCATTTT.

The chain links TRBV12-3 or TRBV12-4 to TRBJ1-4; the match to TRBD1 covers 7 bases. V lost 3 bases and J lost 8; bases outside the gene matches: 6. CDR3 length: 14 amino acids. The CDR3 here is CASSLASRGEKLFF. In nucleotides, the CDR3 is TGTGCCAGCAGTTTGGCCTCCAGGGGGGAAAAACTGTTTTTT.

The chain couples TRBV7-6 to TRBJ2-5, with no clear D. The CDR3 loop spans 14 amino acids. The V end lost 2 bases, the J end lost 5 bases, and 12 bases lay between the germline ends. CDR1 is SGHVS, CDR2 FNYEAQ, per germline. The DNA of the CDR3 is TGTGCCAGCAGCTTAAATCGCGTGCCTGAGACCCAGTACTTC. Residues: CASSLNRVPETQYF.

This chain uses TRBV24-1 with TRBJ1-5; D is possibly TRBD1 (6 bases). The germline V gene encodes CDR1 KGHDR and CDR2 SFDVKD. Trimming took 8 bases from V and 5 from J, leaving 12 bases between them. The CDR3 contains 13 residues. The DNA of the CDR3 is TGTGCCACCATCGAACAGGGACATCAGCCCCAGCATTTT. It codes for CATIEQGHQPQHF.

The V call is TRBV7-2, the J call TRBJ1-2, with D possibly matching TRBD1 (5 bases). This CDR3 comprises 13 residues. Per germline, CDR1 SGHTA and CDR2 FQGNSA. V was trimmed by 7 bases and J by 3 bases, leaving 12 bases between them. The DNA for the CDR3 is TGTGCCAGCACCCTGGGACTGTACTATGGCTACACCTTC. Its protein product is CASTLGLYYGYTF.

J is TRBJ1-1 and V is TRBV20-1; D remains unclear. The CDR3 runs 15 residues. Trimming removed 3 bases from V and 1 base from J, with 15 bases in between. The V gene's germline CDR1 is DFQATT and CDR2 SNEGSKA (reference sequence). Written as DNA, the CDR3 is TGCAGTGCTAGGGGGTGGGAAGGAAAGAACACTGAAGCTTTCTTT. As protein: CSARGWEGKNTEAFF.